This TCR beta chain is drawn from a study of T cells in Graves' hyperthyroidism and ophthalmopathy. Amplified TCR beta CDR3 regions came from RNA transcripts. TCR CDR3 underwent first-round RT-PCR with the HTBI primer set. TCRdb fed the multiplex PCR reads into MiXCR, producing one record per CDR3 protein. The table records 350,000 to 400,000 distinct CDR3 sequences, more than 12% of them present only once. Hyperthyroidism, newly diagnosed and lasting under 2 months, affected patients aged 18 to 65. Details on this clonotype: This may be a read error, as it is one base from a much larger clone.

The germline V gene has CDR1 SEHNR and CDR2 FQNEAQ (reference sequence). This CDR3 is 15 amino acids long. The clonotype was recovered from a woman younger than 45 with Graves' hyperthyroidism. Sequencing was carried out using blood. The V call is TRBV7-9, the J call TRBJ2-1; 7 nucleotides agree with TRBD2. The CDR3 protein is CGSSFRREGYNEQFF. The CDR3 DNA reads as TGTGGCAGCAGCTTTAGGAGGGAGGGATACAATGAGCAGTTCTTC.